The 26 T cell receptor beta chains reported below all come from one sample, sequenced in a study of blood T cells in healthy people across ages. Together with a sample-barcoded 5' primer, a J-beta primer mix was included in a second PCR lasting roughly 6 to 12 cycles. From the 5' RACE reads, TCRdb called clonotypes with MiXCR, one entry per CDR3 protein. Of around 1.7 million distinct CDR3 sequences in the sample, 28% were seen once. Material for sequencing was blood. The receptors were gathered from a woman in her 30s in good health.

The rearrangement uses TRBV27 and TRBJ2-1, with D perhaps matching TRBD1 or TRBD2 (5 bases each). Trimming cost V 5 bases and J 9 bases, with 23 bases left between them. This CDR3 spans 16 amino acids. Germline V CDR1 and CDR2: MNHEY, SMNVEV (reference sequence). CDR3 in DNA: TGTGCCAGCAGTCCCTTTATTGGGCCGATTGGGGGTGAGCAGTTCTTC. Its translation is CASSPFIGPIGGEQFF.

The genes are TRBV12-5 and TRBJ2-5; weak D call: TRBD1 (6 bases). The DNA matches TRBJ2-7 better at its end, which makes the J call doubtful. Germline V gene data show CDR1 as LGHNT and CDR2 as FRNRAP. This CDR3 is built from 15 residues. CDR3 amino acids: CASGPRTGPTGEQYF. In nucleotides, the CDR3 is TGTGCTAGTGGTCCCCGAACAGGGCCTACGGGCGAGCAGTACTTC.

This clonotype has a handful of counts. This chain connects TRBV3-1 to TRBJ2-1; 12 bases are shared with TRBD2. V shed 4 bases, J shed 6 bases, and the junction held 7 bases outside the gene matches. The CDR3 runs to 16 residues. CDR1 is LGHDT, CDR2 YNNKEL, per germline (reference sequence). The CDR3 sequence is CASSPTLTSGSNEQFF. CDR3 nucleotides: TGTGCCAGCAGCCCGACTTTGACTAGCGGGAGCAATGAGCAGTTCTTC.

This clonotype was seen a few times. V is TRBV12-3 or TRBV12-4 and J is TRBJ2-3; D is undetermined. The CDR3 length is 13 residues. V lost 0 bases and J lost 10, with 11 bases in between. CDR3 region: CASSLASFPSQYF. DNA of the CDR3: TGTGCCAGCAGTTTAGCCTCCTTCCCCTCGCAGTATTTT.

In its sample, this clonotype was seen a few times. J is TRBJ2-6 and V is TRBV9, with D perhaps given as TRBD1 or TRBD2 (5 bases each). This CDR3 contains 15 residues. The germline gives CDR1 SGDLS, CDR2 YYNGEE. The V and J ends lost 8 bases and 10 bases respectively, with 22 bases between them. The CDR3 DNA sequence: TGTGCCAGTCAGGGTGTAGGACTCGAAGTTAACGTCCTGACTTTC. This codes for CASQGVGLEVNVLTF.

This clonotype has a handful of counts. V usage is TRBV10-3 and J usage is TRBJ1-1; 7 bases are shared with TRBD1. There are 13 residues in the CDR3. From germline, CDR1 is ENHRY and CDR2 SYGVKD. Trimming at V came to 6 bases and at J to 5 bases, leaving 6 bases not matched to a gene. The CDR3 DNA follows: TGTGCCATCAGGCAGGGGGTTGGGACTGAAGCTTTCTTT. It is translated as CAIRQGVGTEAFF.

This clonotype appeared a few times. This rearrangement joins TRBV10-2 to TRBJ2-1; 9 bases fit TRBD2. Germline assignment: CDR1 WSHSY and CDR2 SAAADI. This CDR3 has 16 residues. V lost 3 bases, J lost 5 bases, and 8 bases stayed unmatched. The CDR3 nucleotides are TGCGCCAGCAGTGATCCGACTAGCGGTTTACACAATGAGCAGTTCTTC. Translating it yields CASSDPTSGLHNEQFF.

This sequence joins TRBV29-1 and TRBJ2-4; D is perhaps TRBD2 (6 bases). There are 13 residues in the CDR3. Trimming took off 6 bases at V and 13 bases at J, with 22 bases between the two ends. The germline V gene encodes CDR1 SQVTM and CDR2 ANQGSEA. The CDR3 protein is CSVAGSASNEQYF. As DNA, the CDR3 is TGCAGCGTCGCGGGGTCGGCATCCAATGAGCAGTACTTC.

Comment on this clonotype: Relative to the germline gene, one junction end is altered; a read error may explain this. V is TRBV28 and J is TRBJ2-1; no definite D call. Germline V gene lookup returns CDR1 MDHEN and CDR2 SYDVKM. The CDR3 consists of 13 residues. The CDR3, as DNA: TGTACCAGCAGCCCGTGGGGCTACAATGAGCAGTTCTTC. It translates to CTSSPWGYNEQFF.

This clonotype was detected only a few times. The chain uses TRBV5-5 and TRBJ2-5; TRBD2 is a possible D gene (6 bases). CDR1 SGHKS and CDR2 YYEKEE come from the germline V gene (reference sequence). V lost 0 bases to trimming and J lost 4 bases, with 16 bases between them. The CDR3 is made up of 16 amino acids. CDR3 bases: TGTGCCAGCAGCTTGGGTCTAGCGCAGAACCGAGAGACCCAGTACTTC. It translates to CASSLGLAQNRETQYF. The full variable domain, with the rest looked up from reference TRBV5-5 and TRBJ2-5, is DAGVTQSPTHLIKTRGQQVTLRCSPISGHKSVSWYQQVLGQGPQFIFQYYEKEERGRGNFPDRFSARQFPNYSSELNVNALLLGDSALYLCASSLGLAQNRETQYFGPGTRLLVL.

In this sample, this clonotype turned up a few times. The V call is TRBV6-2 or TRBV6-3, the J call TRBJ2-5, with 9 bases aligning to TRBD2. This CDR3 has 15 amino acids. Germline V CDR1 and CDR2: MNHEY, SVGEGT. V gave up 6 bases and J gave up 3 bases; unmatched junction bases: 8. The CDR3 DNA sequence: TGTGCCAGCAGGGCCCTAGCGGGGAACAAAGAGACCCAGTACTTC. This encodes CASRALAGNKETQYF.

About this clonotype itself: Given a much more abundant clone one base away, this may be a read error. The chain uses TRBV25-1 and TRBJ2-1; TRBD2 matches at 7 bases. This CDR3 has 16 residues. Germline V lookup: CDR1 MGHDK, CDR2 SYGVNS. CDR3 bases: TGTGCCTGCAGTGAACGAATAGCGGGTACCTTCAATGAGCAGTTCTTC. Translating it yields CACSERIAGTFNEQFF.

The DNA for the CDR3 is TGTGCCAGCAGTTACGGTAGGGCACGGGGAAACACTGAAGCTTTCTTT. Amino acids: CASSYGRARGNTEAFF. This chain uses TRBV6-6 with TRBJ1-1, with D uncertain. Germline-derived CDR1 and CDR2 are MNHNY and SVGAGI (reference sequence). The CDR3 contains 16 residues. V lost 2 bases and J lost 2, with 15 bases in between.

With respect to this clonotype: A much more abundant neighbour one base away suggests this may be a read error. Given the absence of the conserved phenylalanine or tryptophan at the CDR3 end, a read error is likely. V and J are TRBV7-2 and TRBJ2-1; possibly TRBD1 for D (5 bases). Germline CDR1 SGHTA, CDR2 FQGNSA. This CDR3 contains 14 residues. V gave up 8 bases and J gave up 0 bases, with 11 bases separating them. CDR3 residues: CASAAGHSYNEQFV. The CDR3, as DNA: TGTGCCAGCGCCGCAGGGCACTCCTACAATGAGCAGTTCGTC.

Only a few counts were recorded for this clonotype. The gene calls are TRBV12-3 or TRBV12-4 and TRBJ2-1, with D possibly being TRBD2 (5 bases). The CDR3 sequence is 14 residues long. Trimming took off 2 bases at V and 7 bases at J, with 12 bases between the two ends. The CDR3 DNA reads as TGTGCCAGCAGTTTAAGGCGGGCCCAGAATGAGCAGTTCTTC. Translating gives CASSLRRAQNEQFF.

J is TRBJ2-4 and V is TRBV11-2; 7 nucleotides match TRBD2. TRBJ2-7 matches the DNA end more closely, so the J call is doubtful. Germline CDR1 reads SGHAT; CDR2 reads FQNNGV. This CDR3 has 18 amino acids. In nucleotides, the CDR3 is TGTGCCAGCAGCCTAAATCCTTGGGACTACAAAATCTCCTACGAGCAGTACTTC. Translated, it gives CASSLNPWDYKISYEQYF.

This clonotype has a count of ten or more. V and J are TRBV12-3 or TRBV12-4 and TRBJ1-2, with unresolved D. The CDR3 consists of 11 residues. The V end was cut by 3 bases, the J end by 5 bases, with 4 bases between. For the CDR3, the DNA is TGTGCCAGCAGTTTCAGATATGGCTACACCTTC. Translation: CASSFRYGYTF.

This chain links TRBV5-6 with TRBJ2-3; TRBD2 is a possible D gene (5 bases). CDR3 length: 17 residues. V was trimmed by 0 bases and J by 4 bases, leaving 18 bases between them. Germline-derived CDR1 and CDR2 are SGHDT and YYEEEE. The CDR3 loop reads CASSLAAASIGPDTQYF. In DNA, the CDR3 is TGTGCCAGCAGCTTGGCCGCAGCTAGCATAGGTCCAGATACGCAGTATTTT.

The CDR3 reads CAWSGGRDQPQHF. Written as DNA, the CDR3 is TGTGCCTGGAGTGGAGGAAGGGATCAGCCCCAGCATTTT. The V gene is TRBV30, the J gene TRBJ1-5, with D unclear. CDR1 and CDR2 from the germline V gene are GTSNPN and SVGIG (reference sequence). V was shortened by 1 base and J by 5 bases, with 9 bases between the two germline ends. The CDR3 length is 13 residues.

This clonotype was seen once. This may be a read error: a much more frequent sequence differs by one nucleotide. V is TRBV29-1 and J is TRBJ2-5; 8 bases are shared with TRBD2. This CDR3 is 13 amino acids long. Germline CDR1 and CDR2: SQVTM and ANQGSEA. V shed 7 bases, J shed 11 bases, and the junction held 15 bases outside the gene matches. The DNA for the CDR3 is TGCAGCGCGTGGACTAGCAGTCACAATGAGCAGTACTTC. Translated, it gives CSAWTSSHNEQYF.

This clonotype was observed at least ten times. The genes are TRBV6-6 and TRBJ2-7, with 7 bases identical to TRBD2. Losses at the gene ends were 7 bases for V and 0 bases for J; bases not matched to a gene: 9. The CDR3 loop spans 15 amino acids. CDR1 and CDR2 from the germline V gene are MNHNY and SVGAGI (reference sequence). The CDR3 loop reads CASMGGRAGSYEQYF. CDR3 in DNA: TGTGCCAGCATGGGAGGGCGCGCCGGCTCCTACGAGCAGTACTTC.

This clonotype appeared a few times. The CDR3 protein is CASSFAPASRETQYF. CDR3 DNA: TGTGCCAGCAGTTTTGCCCCAGCCAGCCGGGAGACCCAGTACTTC. J is TRBJ2-5 and V is TRBV12-3 or TRBV12-4; D is uncertain. V dropped 3 bases and J dropped 5 bases, with 16 bases sitting between them. CDR3 length equals 15 residues.

The J gene is TRBJ2-7, the V gene TRBV30; no firm D call. Germline lookup yields CDR1 GTSNPN and CDR2 SVGIG (reference sequence). Trimming shortened V by 3 bases and J by 7 bases, and 13 bases separated the two germline ends. CDR3 size: 12 residues. The CDR3 DNA is TGTGCCTGGAGCGGCCTAGTGGGAGAGCAGTACTTC. Its protein product is CAWSGLVGEQYF.

This clonotype was observed a few times. V usage is TRBV20-1 and J usage is TRBJ2-1; D uncertain. Germline assignment: CDR1 DFQATT and CDR2 SNEGSKA (reference sequence). V was shortened by 2 bases and J by 4 bases, with 12 bases between the two germline ends. The CDR3 runs 14 residues. DNA for the CDR3: TGCAGTGCTAGATCGGCCGAGATTTACAATGAGCAGTTCTTC. Translated: CSARSAEIYNEQFF.

The chain couples TRBV6-5 to TRBJ2-2; unclear D gene. In germline, CDR1 is MNHEY, CDR2 SVGAGI. The CDR3 consists of 16 residues. V lost 0 bases, J lost 3 bases, and 11 bases lay in between. CDR3 amino acids: CASSYSAVSYTGELFF. The CDR3 region has the DNA TGTGCCAGCAGTTACTCTGCGGTGAGCTACACCGGGGAGCTGTTTTTT.

The chain joins TRBV27 to TRBJ2-4; 7 bases fit TRBD1. V lost 7 bases to trimming and J lost 13 bases; unmatched junction nucleotides: 13. The CDR3 covers 13 residues. Germline loops: CDR1 MNHEY, CDR2 SMNVEV (reference sequence). The CDR3 here is CASNRGDYNEQYF. The CDR3 nucleotides read TGTGCCAGCAACAGGGGTGACTACAATGAGCAGTACTTC.